The next 26 T cell receptor beta chains were all read from a single sample in a study of CD8 T cells in ankylosing spondylitis. Via MiXCR, TCRdb re-called the 5' RACE reads, giving one row per CDR3 protein. The data show about 140,000 distinct CDR3 sequences, under 35% seen once. Input material: synovial fluid, either unsorted or a sorted T cell fraction (not recorded which). Receptors were obtained from a male donor with ankylosing spondylitis.

This clonotype was detected many times. The rearrangement links TRBV29-1 to TRBJ1-6; 7 nucleotides align to TRBD1. V trimming: 7 bases; J trimming: 10 bases; junction bases outside the gene matches: 10. This CDR3 spans 13 amino acids. The germline gives CDR1 SQVTM, CDR2 ANQGSEA. The CDR3 nucleotides read TGCAGCGCTACGACAGGGTCGGGCTCACCCCTCCACTTT. Translating gives CSATTGSGSPLHF.

This clonotype was seen a few times. The gene calls are TRBV27 and TRBJ2-2, with 8 bases lining up with TRBD1. CDR3 length: 16 residues. After removal of 0 bases from V and 1 base from J, the junction contained 1 base not matched to a gene. The germline CDR1 and CDR2 sequences are MNHEY and SMNVEV (reference sequence). The CDR3 sequence: CASSLSGQGNTGELFF. CDR3 coding DNA: TGTGCCAGCAGTTTATCTGGACAGGGGAACACCGGGGAGCTGTTTTTT.

J is TRBJ1-1 and V is TRBV5-1; D unresolved. CDR1 is SGHRS and CDR2 is YFSETQ in the germline V gene. The CDR3 loop spans 13 amino acids. V lost 2 bases and J lost 5, with 10 bases in between. In DNA form, the CDR3 reads TGCGCCAGCAGCTTACTAGAACTGACTGAAGCTTTCTTT. Translation gives CASSLLELTEAFF.

V usage is TRBV29-1 and J usage is TRBJ2-5; D remains unclear. The V gene's germline CDR1 is SQVTM and CDR2 ANQGSEA. This CDR3 has 11 residues. The V gene lost 8 bases and the J gene lost 2 bases, with 9 bases spanning the gap. For the CDR3, the DNA is TGCAGCACTACCGAACAAGAGACCCAGTACTTC. Protein: CSTTEQETQYF.

The V and J genes are TRBV10-3 and TRBJ2-2; D is ambiguous. The CDR3 is made up of 13 amino acids. The ends were cut back, 0 bases at V and 5 bases at J, with 4 bases in the middle. Germline loops: CDR1 ENHRY, CDR2 SYGVKD. CDR3 coding DNA: TGTGCCATCAGTGAGTCGCAGACCGGGGAGCTGTTTTTT. The encoded protein is CAISESQTGELFF.

The chain couples TRBV5-1 to TRBJ2-7, with D possibly TRBD2 on 7 matching bases. V was pared by 0 bases and J by 4 bases, with 14 bases between. The CDR3 is made up of 15 amino acids. Germline V gene sequence: CDR1 SGHRS, CDR2 YFSETQ. The CDR3 sequence is CASSLVAGAKYEQYF. The DNA of the CDR3 is TGCGCCAGCAGCTTGGTTGCGGGGGCTAAATACGAGCAGTACTTC.

Comment on this clonotype: In this CDR3 the conserved last residue, phenylalanine or tryptophan, is missing, so a read error is likely. The V and J genes are TRBV20-1 and TRBJ1-4, with D tentatively TRBD1 (6 bases). Between the trimmed V and J ends, which lost 6 bases and 7 bases, there was a span of 12 bases. CDR1 is DFQATT and CDR2 is SNEGSKA in the germline V gene (reference sequence). The length of the CDR3 is 12 residues. Written as DNA, the CDR3 is TGCAGTGCGGTGGGGGGGGCTGAAAAACTGTTTTCT. Its protein is CSAVGGAEKLFS.

This clonotype showed up just a few times. The genes are TRBV4-1 and TRBJ1-2; D not certain. The CDR3 covers 12 residues. Germline lookup yields CDR1 MGHRA and CDR2 YSYEKL. Trimming removed 5 bases from V and 2 bases from J, with 6 bases in between. This CDR3 is CASSAQNYGYTF. CDR3 DNA: TGCGCCAGCAGCGCCCAAAACTATGGCTACACCTTC.

The chain links TRBV20-1 to TRBJ1-4; D is unresolved. The CDR3 totals 13 residues. Germline assignment: CDR1 DFQATT and CDR2 SNEGSKA (reference sequence). V dropped 1 base and J dropped 3 bases, with 6 bases sitting between them. CDR3 amino acids: CSARVSSNEKLFF. CDR3 nucleotide sequence: TGCAGTGCTAGAGTGAGCTCTAATGAAAAACTGTTTTTT.

This clonotype has only a few counts. The chain has TRBV7-9 and TRBJ2-3; TRBD2 matches at 10 bases. Germline V lookup: CDR1 SEHNR, CDR2 FQNEAQ (reference sequence). The length of the CDR3 is 16 residues. With V trimmed by 3 bases and J by 6 bases, 9 bases remained unmatched. In DNA, the CDR3 is TGTGCCAGCAGCTTCCCGTCTAGCGGGAGACGGGATACGCAGTATTTT. Translating gives CASSFPSSGRRDTQYF.

This clonotype appeared a few times. This chain links TRBV20-1 with TRBJ2-7; 10 nucleotides line up with TRBD2. V was clipped by 3 bases and J by 7 bases; unmatched bases: 9. The CDR3 consists of 14 residues. The germline V gene encodes CDR1 DFQATT and CDR2 SNEGSKA (reference sequence). The DNA for the CDR3 is TGCAGTGCTAGTGCCGGGACTAGCGATCGTGAGCAGTACTTC. It yields the protein CSASAGTSDREQYF.

This rearrangement joins TRBV9 to TRBJ2-1; D not certain. There are 13 residues in the CDR3. Trimming removed 0 bases at V and 7 bases at J, with 8 bases between. Germline V gene lookup returns CDR1 SGDLS and CDR2 YYNGEE. The CDR3 DNA sequence: TGTGCCAGCAGCGTAGGTCCTGCTAATGAGCAGTTCTTC. Translation: CASSVGPANEQFF.

V usage is TRBV28 and J usage is TRBJ2-7; D could derive from TRBD1 or TRBD2 (7 bases each). CDR1 is MDHEN, CDR2 SYDVKM, per germline. The CDR3 covers 15 residues. Trimming took off 6 bases at V and 4 bases at J, with 19 bases between the two ends. CDR3 protein: CASSRGGNQRYEQYF. CDR3 DNA: TGTGCCAGCAGCAGGGGGGGGAACCAGAGGTACGAGCAGTACTTC. Full variable domain (remainder filled in from reference TRBV28 and TRBJ2-7): DVKVTQSSRYLVKRTGEKVFLECVQDMDHENMFWYRQDPGLGLRLIYFSYDVKMKEKGDIPEGYSVSREKKERFSLILESASTNQTSMYLCASSRGGNQRYEQYFGPGTRLTVT.

This clonotype was counted between two and nine times. The chain recombines TRBV7-9 with TRBJ1-1; D remains ambiguous. The ends were cut back, 5 bases at V and 1 base at J, with 11 bases in the middle. The germline gives CDR1 SEHNR, CDR2 FQNEAQ (reference sequence). This CDR3 has 14 residues. The CDR3: CASSTTRKNTEAFF. The CDR3 DNA follows: TGTGCCAGCAGCACCACGCGGAAGAACACTGAAGCTTTCTTT. The full variable domain, with the rest looked up from reference TRBV7-9 and TRBJ1-1, is DTGVSQNPRHKITKRGQNVTFRCDPISEHNRLYWYRQTLGQGPEFLTYFQNEAQLEKSRLLSDRFSAERPKGSFSTLEIQRTEQGDSAMYLCASSTTRKNTEAFFGQGTRLTVV.

J is TRBJ2-3 and V is TRBV5-1, with 8 nucleotides matching TRBD2. With V trimmed by 0 bases and J by 5 bases, 2 bases remained unmatched. In germline, CDR1 is SGHRS, CDR2 YFSETQ. This CDR3 contains 14 residues. CDR3 in DNA: TGCGCCAGCAGCTTGGGACTAGCGATAGATACGCAGTATTTT. It encodes CASSLGLAIDTQYF.

The CDR3 reads CASSLTLGKNIQYF. DNA of the CDR3: TGCGCCAGCAGCTTGACCTTGGGCAAAAACATTCAGTACTTC. The rearrangement links TRBV5-1 to TRBJ2-4, with D hard to call. CDR3 length: 14 amino acids. CDR1 SGHRS and CDR2 YFSETQ come from the germline V gene. Trimming took off 1 base at V and 3 bases at J, with 8 bases between the two ends.

The rearrangement links TRBV7-2 to TRBJ1-1, with unresolved D. Germline V gene sequence: CDR1 SGHTA, CDR2 FQGNSA. The CDR3 length is 12 residues. Trimming cost V 5 bases and J 9 bases, with 13 bases left between them. The CDR3 DNA sequence: TGTGCCAGCAGCCCAGACCAGAGGAAAGCTTTCTTT. Translating it yields CASSPDQRKAFF.

This chain uses TRBV15 with TRBJ1-1; 7 bases align to TRBD1. The CDR3 runs 16 residues. V lost 2 bases to trimming and J lost 1 base; unmatched junction nucleotides: 7. Germline-derived CDR1 and CDR2 are LNHNV and YYDKDF (reference sequence). CDR3 DNA: TGTGCCACCAGCAGAAATGACAGGGCTGGGAACACTGAAGCTTTCTTT. It translates to CATSRNDRAGNTEAFF.

At least ten counts were recorded for this clonotype. The chain has TRBV12-3 or TRBV12-4 and TRBJ2-1; TRBD2 agrees at 11 bases. This CDR3 is 14 amino acids long. After removal of 5 bases from V and 10 bases from J, the junction contained 7 bases not matched to a gene. CDR3 sequence: CASSGTSGGSEQFF. CDR3 sequence (DNA): TGTGCCAGCAGTGGGACTAGCGGCGGTAGCGAGCAGTTCTTC.

The V gene is TRBV30, the J gene TRBJ1-1, with 9 bases identical to TRBD1. J was trimmed by 3 bases and V by 5 bases; bases with no gene match: 4. The CDR3 runs to 13 residues. From germline, CDR1 is GTSNPN and CDR2 SVGIG (reference sequence). The CDR3 region is CAWGDRVYTEAFF. CDR3 in DNA: TGTGCCTGGGGGGACAGGGTGTACACTGAAGCTTTCTTT. The variable domain in full, completed from reference TRBV30 and TRBJ1-1, reads SQTIHQWPATLVQPVGSPLSLECTVEGTSNPNLYWYRQAAGRGLQLLFYSVGIGQISSEVPQNLSASRPQDRQFILSSKKLLLSDSGFYLCAWGDRVYTEAFFGQGTRLTVV.

V gene TRBV27 combines with J gene TRBJ1-1, with 7 bases matching TRBD1. The CDR3 extends over 16 amino acids. CDR1 is MNHEY and CDR2 is SMNVEV in the germline V gene (reference sequence). Germline trimming cut 6 bases from V and 0 bases from J; bases unmatched to any gene: 10. The CDR3, as DNA: TGTGCCAGCAGAGTAGACAGGGATCGGATGAACACTGAAGCTTTCTTT. Its protein is CASRVDRDRMNTEAFF.

This clonotype was seen a handful of times. The CDR3: CSARGASGRALDEQFF. CDR3 nucleotides: TGCAGTGCTAGAGGGGCGAGCGGGAGGGCCCTCGATGAGCAGTTCTTC. This chain uses TRBV20-1 with TRBJ2-1; 10 bases are shared with TRBD2. The CDR3 consists of 16 residues. Germline loops: CDR1 DFQATT, CDR2 SNEGSKA (reference sequence). V shed 1 base, J shed 8 bases, and the junction held 11 bases outside the gene matches.

This chain uses TRBV3-1 with TRBJ1-6; the D gene is possibly TRBD1 (5 bases). Germline values: CDR1 LGHDT, CDR2 YNNKEL (reference sequence). The CDR3 runs to 16 residues. The V and J ends lost 3 bases and 7 bases respectively, with 16 bases between them. CDR3 sequence reads: CASSQFSTGRNSPLHF. CDR3 DNA sequence: TGTGCCAGCAGCCAGTTTTCAACAGGACGAAATTCACCCCTCCACTTT.

This clonotype was seen more than once but under ten times. This chain uses TRBV20-1 with TRBJ1-1; tentatively, D is TRBD1 (6 bases). Germline V gene lookup returns CDR1 DFQATT and CDR2 SNEGSKA (reference sequence). V shed 6 bases and J shed 3 bases, with 20 bases lying between them. This CDR3 spans 15 amino acids. CDR3 protein: CSAEGGRSGDTEAFF. The DNA for the CDR3 is TGCAGTGCAGAGGGGGGTCGATCGGGTGACACTGAAGCTTTCTTT.

The chain has TRBV20-1 and TRBJ1-1, with TRBD1 as a possible D gene (5 bases). The CDR3 loop spans 15 amino acids. In germline, CDR1 is DFQATT, CDR2 SNEGSKA (reference sequence). In DNA form, the CDR3 reads TGCACCTGTCCGCCCTTGGGGGTCCGGAACACTGAAGCTTTCTTT. Translated, it gives CTCPPLGVRNTEAFF.

The chain employs TRBV9 and TRBJ2-7; D possibly uses TRBD1 or TRBD2 (6 bases each). The CDR3 spans 13 residues. Germline V gives CDR1 SGDLS, CDR2 YYNGEE. V lost 0 bases and J lost 5, with 9 bases in between. For the CDR3, the DNA is TGTGCCAGCAGCGTAGTCGGGGGCAACGAGCAGTACTTC. It translates to CASSVVGGNEQYF.